The 23 T cell receptor beta chains below were found in one sample sequenced in a study of shared clonotypes between healthy human individuals. The data were produced by immunoSEQ multiplex PCR, yet TCRdb's version contains in-frame clones alone and is incomplete. This table holds roughly 2,500,000 clones, 93% found once. The sample taken for sequencing was naive CD4+ T cells from PBMCs. Subset specified: CD45RA+ positively selected. Every receptor here comes from a young man in good health. Some clones in this sample may be carry-over from other donors' samples.

The rearrangement joins TRBV28 to TRBJ2-3; 7 bases map to TRBD1. The germline V gene encodes CDR1 MDHEN and CDR2 SYDVKM. This CDR3 comprises 13 residues. V shed 8 bases and J 6 bases; nucleotides not matched to a gene: 8. Written as DNA, the CDR3 is TGTGCCAGCGGTACAGGGGTATCGGATACGCAGTATTTT. It is translated as CASGTGVSDTQYF.

With respect to this clone: Other DNA sequences within the sample encode an identical CDR3. The chain combines TRBV7-8 with TRBJ1-1; D not certain. The V gene's germline CDR1 is SGHVS and CDR2 FQNEAQ. V dropped 3 bases and J dropped 0 bases, with 5 bases sitting between them. CDR3 size: 13 residues. This CDR3 reads CASSFSMNTEAFF. The CDR3 bases are TGTGCCAGCAGCTTCTCCATGAACACTGAAGCTTTCTTT.

Here the CDR3 reads CASRATGLAGYEQYF. The CDR3 coding sequence is TGTGCCAGCAGGGCGACAGGACTAGCGGGCTACGAGCAGTACTTC. This chain links TRBV28 with TRBJ2-7; 11 bases align to TRBD2. CDR1 and CDR2 (germline): MDHEN, SYDVKM. J lost 3 bases, V lost 6 bases, and 7 bases had no gene match. The CDR3 runs 15 residues.

The genes are TRBV5-6 and TRBJ1-2, with D unclear. Trimming took 7 bases from V and 8 from J, leaving 9 bases between them. This CDR3 is 10 amino acids long. Germline assignment: CDR1 SGHDT and CDR2 YYEEEE. Here the CDR3 DNA reads TGTGCCAGCGAAGAATTCGGCTACACCTTC. This translates into CASEEFGYTF.

This clone was counted a single time. V and J are TRBV9 and TRBJ1-3; D uncertain. This CDR3 region has 14 residues. Trimming pared 4 bases from V and 0 bases from J, leaving 8 bases between. Germline V CDR1 and CDR2: SGDLS, YYNGEE. CDR3 nucleotides: TGTGCCAGCAGCCCCAGGATCTCTGGAAACACCATATATTTT. It encodes CASSPRISGNTIYF.

This clone was recorded only once. The chain is built from TRBV7-2 and TRBJ2-4; perhaps TRBD2 as D (6 bases). Per the germline V gene, CDR1 is SGHTA and CDR2 is FQGNSA. CDR3 length: 15 residues. V was cut by 5 bases and J by 3 bases, with 14 bases left in between. This CDR3 reads CASSRDSGDKNIQYF. The CDR3 bases are TGTGCCAGCAGCAGGGACTCCGGAGACAAAAACATTCAGTACTTC. Filled out from reference TRBV7-2 and TRBJ2-4, the complete variable domain reads GAGVSQSPSNKVTEKGKDVELRCDPISGHTALYWYRQSLGQGLEFLIYFQGNSAPDKSGLPSDRFSAERTGGSVSTLTIQRTQQEDSAVYLCASSRDSGDKNIQYFGAGTRLSVL.

The chain joins TRBV5-1 to TRBJ1-6; 11 positions match TRBD1. Germline V gene lookup returns CDR1 SGHRS and CDR2 YFSETQ. V gave up 7 bases and J gave up 10 bases; unmatched junction bases: 7. The CDR3 is 14 residues long. The chain's CDR3 is CASRAGQGGSPLHF. The CDR3 region has the DNA TGCGCCAGCCGAGCGGGACAGGGGGGCTCACCCCTCCACTTT.

The J gene is TRBJ2-1, the V gene TRBV5-1; 11 nucleotides match TRBD2. Trimming cost V 1 base and J 2 bases; bases outside gene matches: 5. Germline loops: CDR1 SGHRS, CDR2 YFSETQ. This CDR3 spans 17 amino acids. The CDR3: CASSLNLLAGAYNEQFF. The CDR3 DNA reads as TGCGCCAGCAGCTTGAACCTACTAGCGGGAGCCTACAATGAGCAGTTCTTC.

Of note for this clone: This same CDR3 is encoded by further DNA sequences in the sample. This chain connects TRBV5-8 to TRBJ1-2; no firm D call. The CDR3 is 12 residues long. Between the trimmed V and J ends, which lost 0 bases and 4 bases, there was a span of 4 bases. Per the germline V gene, CDR1 is SGHTS and CDR2 is YDEGEE. Here the CDR3 reads CASSLESYGYTF. The DNA of the CDR3 is TGTGCCAGCAGCTTGGAATCCTATGGCTACACCTTC.

The rearrangement links TRBV28 to TRBJ2-7, with D possibly TRBD1 on 5 matching bases. Trimming shortened V by 7 bases and J by 6 bases, and 13 bases separated the two germline ends. CDR3 length: 12 amino acids. Germline CDR1 and CDR2: MDHEN and SYDVKM. Here the CDR3 reads CASTSTGREQYF. The CDR3 region has the DNA TGTGCCAGCACCTCTACAGGTCGCGAGCAGTACTTC.

The rearrangement uses TRBV6-1 and TRBJ2-6, with D unresolved. V was shortened by 3 bases and J by 0 bases, with 6 bases between the two germline ends. The CDR3 has 15 residues. Germline loops: CDR1 MNHNS, CDR2 SASEGT. CDR3 sequence reads: CASSDWSSGANVLTF. The CDR3 coding sequence is TGTGCCAGCAGTGATTGGAGCTCTGGGGCCAACGTCCTGACTTTC.

The chain employs TRBV27 and TRBJ2-7, with D perhaps matching TRBD2 (5 bases). CDR1 and CDR2 (germline): MNHEY, SMNVEV (reference sequence). The CDR3 sequence is 18 residues long. Between the trimmed V and J ends, which lost 3 bases and 1 base, there was a span of 22 bases. In DNA, the CDR3 is TGTGCCAGCAGTTTCCCGGGAACACAGCATCTAACATCCTACGAGCAGTACTTC. Residues: CASSFPGTQHLTSYEQYF.

The V and J genes are TRBV28 and TRBJ2-3; 8 bases are shared with TRBD2. V lost 6 bases to trimming and J lost 6 bases; unmatched junction nucleotides: 17. The CDR3 length is 17 residues. The germline gives CDR1 MDHEN, CDR2 SYDVKM. The CDR3 here is CASRDILAVLSGDTQYF. The CDR3 bases are TGTGCCAGCAGGGATATACTAGCGGTCCTAAGCGGTGATACGCAGTATTTT.

The V call is TRBV7-9, the J call TRBJ2-3; D ambiguous. V shed 2 bases and J shed 6 bases, with 9 bases lying between them. Germline CDR1 reads SEHNR; CDR2 reads FQNEAQ (reference sequence). The CDR3 totals 13 residues. CDR3 loop: CASSLFAADTQYF. The CDR3 bases are TGTGCCAGCAGCTTATTCGCGGCCGATACGCAGTATTTT.

J is TRBJ2-7 and V is TRBV28; TRBD1 matches at 7 bases. CDR3 length: 14 residues. J lost 2 bases, V lost 7 bases, and 8 bases had no gene match. The germline gives CDR1 MDHEN, CDR2 SYDVKM. CDR3 DNA: TGTGCCAGCACTTCACAGGGGACCCCCTACGAGCAGTACTTC. Protein: CASTSQGTPYEQYF.

The rearrangement links TRBV6-5 to TRBJ2-7; TRBD1 is a possible D gene (6 bases). Germline CDR1 and CDR2: MNHEY and SVGAGI. This CDR3 has 14 amino acids. The V gene lost 6 bases and the J gene lost 3 bases, with 15 bases spanning the gap. CDR3 loop: CASSSTRGHYEQYF. CDR3 in DNA: TGTGCCAGCAGCTCAACCAGGGGCCACTACGAGCAGTACTTC.

This sequence joins TRBV15 and TRBJ1-3; D ambiguous. Per the germline V gene, CDR1 is LNHNV and CDR2 is YYDKDF (reference sequence). V was trimmed by 3 bases and J by 4 bases, leaving 7 bases between them. The length of the CDR3 is 13 residues. In DNA, the CDR3 is TGTGCCACCAGCAGGGGTTGGGGAAACACCATATATTTT. Its translation: CATSRGWGNTIYF.

This rearrangement joins TRBV11-3 to TRBJ2-5; D is unresolved. Trimming left V 3 bases short and J 7 bases short, with 12 bases between. Germline CDR1 and CDR2: SGHNT and YENEEA. This CDR3 is built from 13 residues. This CDR3 is CASSFTTVGTQYF. The CDR3 DNA follows: TGTGCCAGCAGCTTCACTACCGTTGGGACCCAGTACTTC.

The gene calls are TRBV28 and TRBJ1-1, with D hard to call. CDR1 MDHEN and CDR2 SYDVKM come from the germline V gene. V lost 5 bases and J lost 3, with 16 bases in between. The CDR3 has 15 residues. The CDR3, as DNA: TGTGCCAGCAGTCTAAGCGCGGGTATACACACTGAAGCTTTCTTT. Translated: CASSLSAGIHTEAFF.

This rearrangement joins TRBV29-1 to TRBJ1-1, with TRBD1 identical over 7 bases. CDR3 size: 14 residues. J lost 10 bases, V lost 3 bases, and 14 bases had no gene match. The germline V gene has CDR1 SQVTM and CDR2 ANQGSEA. CDR3 in DNA: TGCAGCGTTGACCCCGCGGGACCGACAGGGTCAGCTTTCTTT. This codes for CSVDPAGPTGSAFF. Looking up the rest from reference TRBV29-1 and TRBJ1-1 gives the full variable domain: SAVISQKPSRDICQRGTSLTIQCQVDSQVTMMFWYRQQPGQSLTLIATANQGSEATYESGFVIDKFPISRPNLTFSTLTVSNMSPEDSSIYLCSVDPAGPTGSAFFGQGTRLTVV.

This clone has only one observation. Other DNA sequences from this sample encode an identical CDR3 as well. The chain has TRBV28 and TRBJ2-2; no reliable D call. CDR3 length equals 12 residues. V was trimmed by 6 bases and J by 2 bases, leaving 4 bases between them. Germline assignment: CDR1 MDHEN and CDR2 SYDVKM. CDR3 nucleotides: TGTGCCAGCAGATCTAACACCGGGGAGCTGTTTTTT. Translation: CASRSNTGELFF.

With regard to this clone: Additional DNA sequences in this sample encode the identical CDR3. The chain uses TRBV12-5 and TRBJ2-3; 7 bases agree with TRBD2. V lost 2 bases, J lost 5 bases, and 1 base stayed unmatched. Germline CDR1 is LGHNT and CDR2 is FRNRAP. The length of the CDR3 is 13 residues. CDR3 amino acids: CASGLSGGDTQYF. The CDR3 nucleotides read TGTGCTAGTGGTTTGTCGGGGGGAGATACGCAGTATTTT.

The chain employs TRBV28 and TRBJ2-7; D call uncertain. V shed 1 base and J shed 1 base, with 8 bases lying between them. In germline, CDR1 is MDHEN, CDR2 SYDVKM. The CDR3 is 14 residues long. CDR3 sequence: CASSLYMGSYEQYF. DNA of the CDR3: TGTGCCAGCAGTTTATATATGGGTTCCTACGAGCAGTACTTC.